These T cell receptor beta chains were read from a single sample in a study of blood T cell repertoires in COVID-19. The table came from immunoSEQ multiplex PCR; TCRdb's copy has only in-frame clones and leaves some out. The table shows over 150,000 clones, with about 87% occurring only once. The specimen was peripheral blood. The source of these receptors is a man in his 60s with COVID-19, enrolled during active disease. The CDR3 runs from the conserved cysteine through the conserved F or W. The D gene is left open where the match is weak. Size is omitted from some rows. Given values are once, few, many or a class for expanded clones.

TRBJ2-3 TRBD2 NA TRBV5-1 CASSRASGITDTQYF TGCGCCAGCAGTAGGGCCAGCGGGATCACAGATACGCAGTATTTT
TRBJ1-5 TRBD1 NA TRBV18 CASSPLMPGQGTNQPQHF TGTGCCAGCTCACCACTAATGCCGGGACAGGGGACAAATCAGCCCCAGCATTTT
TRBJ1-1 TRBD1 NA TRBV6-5 CASRTGGNMNTEAFF TGTGCCAGCAGGACAGGGGGCAACATGAACACTGAAGCTTTCTTT
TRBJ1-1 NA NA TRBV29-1 CSVEEGAGTEAFF TGCAGCGTTGAAGAGGGGGCGGGCACTGAAGCTTTCTTT
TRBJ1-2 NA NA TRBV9 CASSASGSYGYTF TGTGCCAGCAGCGCTAGCGGGAGCTATGGCTACACCTTC
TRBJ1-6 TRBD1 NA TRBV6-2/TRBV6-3 CASSYSTGGKSPLHF TGTGCCAGCAGTTACTCCACAGGGGGCAAGTCACCCCTCCACTTT
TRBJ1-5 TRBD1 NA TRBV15 CATSSGDRNQPQHF TGTGCCACCAGCAGCGGGGACAGGAATCAGCCCCAGCATTTT
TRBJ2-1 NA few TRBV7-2 CASSRETRTGEQFF TGTGCCAGCAGTCGCGAAACTAGAACTGGTGAGCAGTTCTTC
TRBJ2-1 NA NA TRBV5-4 CASSQSGVVMNEQFF TGTGCCAGCAGCCAATCGGGAGTAGTCATGAATGAGCAGTTCTTC
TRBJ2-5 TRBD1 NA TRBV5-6 CASRRDSSYVETQYF TGTGCCAGCAGGAGGGACAGTTCTTATGTAGAGACCCAGTACTTC
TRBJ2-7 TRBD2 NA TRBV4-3 CASSQDGLAGVYEQYF TGCGCCAGCAGCCAAGATGGGCTAGCGGGAGTCTACGAGCAGTACTTC
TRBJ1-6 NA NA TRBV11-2 CASSFGATESSPLHF TGTGCCAGCAGCTTCGGAGCCACCGAAAGTTCACCCCTCCACTTT
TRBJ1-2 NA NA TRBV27 CASSLGAAGGLTYTF TGTGCCAGCAGTTTAGGAGCGGCGGGTGGGTTGACCTACACCTTC
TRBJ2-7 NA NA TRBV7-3 CASRGAHEQYF TGTGCCAGCAGAGGGGCCCACGAGCAGTACTTC
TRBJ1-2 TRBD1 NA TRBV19 CASNPGTDNYGYTF TGTGCCAGTAATCCAGGGACAGATAACTATGGCTACACCTTC
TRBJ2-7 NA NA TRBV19 CATLGVGKGNEQYF TGTGCCACCCTCGGAGTCGGTAAGGGGAACGAGCAGTACTTC
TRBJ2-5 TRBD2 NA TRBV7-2 CASSLGLSGGAKTQYF TGTGCCAGCAGCTTAGGTCTGAGCGGGGGGGCGAAGACCCAGTACTTC
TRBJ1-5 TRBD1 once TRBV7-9 CASSSKGDRGNQPQHF TGTGCCAGCAGCAGCAAAGGGGACAGGGGCAATCAGCCCCAGCATTTT
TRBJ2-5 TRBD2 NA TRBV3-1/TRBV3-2 CASSQGAGISETQYF TGTGCCAGCAGCCAAGGAGCGGGGATTTCCGAGACCCAGTACTTC
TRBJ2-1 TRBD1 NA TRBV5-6 CASSAPWTGLQNEQFF TGTGCCAGCAGCGCCCCATGGACAGGGCTTCAAAATGAGCAGTTCTTC
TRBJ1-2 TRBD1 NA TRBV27 CASSFGQGYGYTF TGTGCCAGCAGTTTCGGACAGGGCTATGGCTACACCTTC
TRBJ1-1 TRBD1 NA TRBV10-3 CAISESRPGQGWGTEAFF TGTGCCATCAGTGAGAGCAGACCGGGACAGGGCTGGGGCACTGAAGCTTTCTTT
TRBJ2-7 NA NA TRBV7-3 CASGSTPLEQYF TGTGCCAGCGGTAGTACCCCCCTCGAGCAGTACTTC
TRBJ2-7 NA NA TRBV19 CASSSDLGFFYEQYF TGTGCCAGTAGTTCCGATCTAGGATTTTTCTACGAGCAGTACTTC
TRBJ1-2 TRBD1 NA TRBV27 CASSATGTGYGYTF TGTGCCAGCAGTGCAACCGGGACAGGGTATGGCTACACCTTC
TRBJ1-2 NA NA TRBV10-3 CAISESGSYGYTF TGTGCCATCAGTGAGTCGGGGAGTTATGGCTACACCTTC
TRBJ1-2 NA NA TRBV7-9 CASSLGPTGQVGGYTF TGTGCCAGCAGCTTAGGTCCGACGGGTCAAGTGGGTGGCTACACCTTC
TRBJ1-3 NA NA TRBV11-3 CASSLESTKESSGNTIYF TGTGCCAGCAGCTTAGAGAGTACCAAAGAATCCTCTGGAAACACCATATATTTT
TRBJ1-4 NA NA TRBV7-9 CASSQNRATNEKLFF TGTGCCAGCAGCCAAAACAGGGCAACTAATGAAAAACTGTTTTTT
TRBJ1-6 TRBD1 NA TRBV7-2 CASSLGQGLSNSPLHF TGTGCCAGCAGCTTAGGACAGGGGTTGAGTAATTCACCCCTCCACTTT
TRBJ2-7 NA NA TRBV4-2 CASSWSATVSYEQYF TGTGCCAGCAGCTGGAGTGCGACAGTAAGCTACGAGCAGTACTTC
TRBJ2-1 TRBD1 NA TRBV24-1 CATSDPKTGSINEQFF TGTGCCACCAGTGACCCCAAGACAGGGTCTATCAATGAGCAGTTCTTC